This T cell receptor (beta chain) emerged from a study of neoadjuvant nivolumab and ipilimumab in lung cancer. Study-wide results and limits: Only a small number of samples underwent TCR sequencing. Higher pretherapy blood TCR richness went with higher resected-tumor richness. TCR richness and clonality were higher in tumors than adjacent uninvolved lung.

The data were produced by immunoSEQ multiplex PCR, yet TCRdb's version contains in-frame clones alone and is incomplete. The repertoire has around 21,000 clones, more than 70% of them found once; the top ten carry more than 20%. As to this clone: The antigen is not known.

Germline CDR1 SGHTS, CDR2 YDEGEE. V lost 0 bases and J lost 4, with 10 bases in between. This CDR3 is 14 amino acids long. Sample: peripheral blood, taken before neoadjuvant nivolumab, alone or with ipilimumab. The sequence came from an adult with non-small cell lung cancer. The V call is TRBV5-8, the J call TRBJ1-1; D is undetermined. This CDR3 reads CASSLGDVATEAFF. Here the CDR3 DNA reads TGTGCCAGCAGCTTGGGAGATGTGGCCACTGAAGCTTTCTTT.